The clone carrying this TCR beta chain occurred a few times. Its antigen remains unknown. The sequenced template was cDNA made from the entire isolated RNA. Sequencing was performed with immunoSEQ multiplex PCR; in TCRdb, only in-frame clones are kept and a portion is missing. This table holds about 650,000 clones, around an eighth found once. The V end was cut by 0 bases, the J end by 10 bases, with 9 bases between. Germline V CDR1 and CDR2: SGHRS, YFSETQ. The CDR3 is made up of 12 amino acids. The data belong to a study of beta chain features in type 1 diabetes. General study findings and limits: People with Type 1 diabetes carried modestly yet significantly shorter TCRB CDR3s in all four CD4+ subsets.

The sequenced sample consisted of naive CD4+ T cells from blood. The chain recombines TRBV5-1 with TRBJ2-3, with D unresolved. The TCR originated in a man aged 25 to 45 with type 1 diabetes. The CDR3 DNA sequence: TGCGCCAGCAGCTTGGAAAGGGTGGCGCAGTATTTT. Translating it yields CASSLERVAQYF.